Listed here is a single T cell receptor (beta chain). The source of the sample is a study of CD8 T cells in Susac syndrome. RNA was extracted with the RNeasy kit, and a quantity of roughly 0.45 to 1 ug was reverse transcribed using random hexamers. TCRdb passed the immunoSEQ multiplex PCR reads through MiXCR, listing each CDR3 protein once. Of roughly 200,000 distinct CDR3 sequences in the sample, around 94% are singletons; the top ten hold 0.1% to 0.13%. V was shortened by 1 base and J by 3 bases, with 10 bases between the two germline ends. Germline values: CDR1 SQVTM, CDR2 ANQGSEA. CDR3 length equals 13 residues.

V usage is TRBV29-1 and J usage is TRBJ2-7; possibly TRBD2 for D (5 bases). This receptor was obtained from a human donor with Susac syndrome. Sequencing was carried out using CD4+ T cells from PBMCs. This chain's CDR3 is CSVEGNRDYEQYF. CDR3 DNA sequence: TGCAGCGTTGAAGGTAACCGGGACTACGAGCAGTACTTC.